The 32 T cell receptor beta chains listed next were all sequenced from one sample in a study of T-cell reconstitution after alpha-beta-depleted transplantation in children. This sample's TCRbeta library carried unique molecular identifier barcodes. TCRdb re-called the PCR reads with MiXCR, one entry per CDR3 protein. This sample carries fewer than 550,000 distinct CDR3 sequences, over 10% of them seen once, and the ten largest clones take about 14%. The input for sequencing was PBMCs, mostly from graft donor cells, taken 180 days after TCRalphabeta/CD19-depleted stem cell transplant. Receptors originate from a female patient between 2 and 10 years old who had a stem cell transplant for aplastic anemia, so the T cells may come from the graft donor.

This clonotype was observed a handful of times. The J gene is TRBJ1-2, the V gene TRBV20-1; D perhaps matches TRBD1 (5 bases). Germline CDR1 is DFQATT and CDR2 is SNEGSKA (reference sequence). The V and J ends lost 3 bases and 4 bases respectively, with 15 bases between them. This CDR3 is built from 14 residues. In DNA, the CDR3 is TGCAGTGCTAGGAGGGACTCAGGGCCCTATGGCTACACCTTC. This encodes CSARRDSGPYGYTF.

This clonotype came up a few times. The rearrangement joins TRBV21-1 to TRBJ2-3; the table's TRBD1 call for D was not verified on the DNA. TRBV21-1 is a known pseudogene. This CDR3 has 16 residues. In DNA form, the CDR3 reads TGTGCCAGCAGCGCTCCCCGGGCCAAAAGCACAGATACGCAGTATTTT. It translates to CASSAPRAKSTDTQYF.

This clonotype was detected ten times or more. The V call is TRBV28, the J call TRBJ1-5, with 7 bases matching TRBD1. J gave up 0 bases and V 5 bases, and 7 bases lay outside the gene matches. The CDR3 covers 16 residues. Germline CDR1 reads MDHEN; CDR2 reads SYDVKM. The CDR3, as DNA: TGTGCCAGCAGTGGGACAGCTAGGAATAGCAATCAGCCCCAGCATTTT. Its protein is CASSGTARNSNQPQHF.

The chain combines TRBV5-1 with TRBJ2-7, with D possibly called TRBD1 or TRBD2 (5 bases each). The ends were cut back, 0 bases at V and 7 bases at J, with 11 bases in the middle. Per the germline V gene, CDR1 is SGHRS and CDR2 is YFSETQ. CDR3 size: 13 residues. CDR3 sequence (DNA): TGCGCCAGCAGCTTGGGGGACGTGCGGGAGCAGTACTTC. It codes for CASSLGDVREQYF.

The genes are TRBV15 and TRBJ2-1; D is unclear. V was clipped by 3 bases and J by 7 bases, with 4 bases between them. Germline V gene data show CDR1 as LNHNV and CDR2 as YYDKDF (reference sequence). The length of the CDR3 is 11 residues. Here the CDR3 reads CATSRENEQFF. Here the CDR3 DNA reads TGTGCCACCAGCAGGGAGAATGAGCAGTTCTTC.

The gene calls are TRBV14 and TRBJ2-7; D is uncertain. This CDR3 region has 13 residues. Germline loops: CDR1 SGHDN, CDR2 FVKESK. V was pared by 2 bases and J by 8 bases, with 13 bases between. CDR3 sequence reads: CASSQTLLFQQYF. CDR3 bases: TGTGCCAGCAGCCAAACCCTCCTTTTCCAGCAGTACTTC.

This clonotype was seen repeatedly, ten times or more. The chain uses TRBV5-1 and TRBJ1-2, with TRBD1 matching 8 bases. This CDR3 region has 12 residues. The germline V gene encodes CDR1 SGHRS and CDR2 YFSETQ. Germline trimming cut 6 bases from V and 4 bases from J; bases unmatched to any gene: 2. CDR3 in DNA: TGCGCCAGCACAGGGGGCGCCTATGGCTACACCTTC. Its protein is CASTGGAYGYTF. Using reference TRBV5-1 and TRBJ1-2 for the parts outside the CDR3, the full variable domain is KAGVTQTPRYLIKTRGQQVTLSCSPISGHRSVSWYQQTPGQGLQFLFEYFSETQRNKGNFPGRFSGRQFSNSRSEMNVSTLELGDSALYLCASTGGAYGYTFGSGTRLTVV.

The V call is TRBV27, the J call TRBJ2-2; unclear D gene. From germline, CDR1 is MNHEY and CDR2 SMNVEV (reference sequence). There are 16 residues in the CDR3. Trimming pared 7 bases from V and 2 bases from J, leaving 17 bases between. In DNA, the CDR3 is TGTGCCAGCATTCCCACCCGAGGCGGCAACACCGGGGAGCTGTTTTTT. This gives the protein CASIPTRGGNTGELFF.

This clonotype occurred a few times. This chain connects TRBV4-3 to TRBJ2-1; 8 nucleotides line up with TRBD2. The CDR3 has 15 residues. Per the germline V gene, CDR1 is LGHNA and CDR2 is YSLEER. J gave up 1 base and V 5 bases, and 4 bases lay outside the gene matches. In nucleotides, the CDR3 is TGCGCCAGCAGCGACGGGGGGGCATCCTACAATGAGCAGTTCTTC. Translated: CASSDGGASYNEQFF.

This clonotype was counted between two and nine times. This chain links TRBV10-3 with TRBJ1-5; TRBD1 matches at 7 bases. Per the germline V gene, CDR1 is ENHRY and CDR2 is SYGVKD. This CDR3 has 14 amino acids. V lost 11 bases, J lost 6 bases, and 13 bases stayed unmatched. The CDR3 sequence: CASTEGTEFQPQHF. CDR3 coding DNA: TGTGCCTCTACCGAAGGGACAGAGTTTCAGCCCCAGCATTTT.

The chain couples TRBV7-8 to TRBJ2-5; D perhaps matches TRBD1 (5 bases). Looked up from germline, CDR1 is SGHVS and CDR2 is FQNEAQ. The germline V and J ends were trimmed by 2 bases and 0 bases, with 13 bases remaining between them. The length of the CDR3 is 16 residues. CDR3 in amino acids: CASSLTPRVNQETQYF. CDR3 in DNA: TGTGCCAGCAGCTTAACCCCCAGGGTGAACCAAGAGACCCAGTACTTC.

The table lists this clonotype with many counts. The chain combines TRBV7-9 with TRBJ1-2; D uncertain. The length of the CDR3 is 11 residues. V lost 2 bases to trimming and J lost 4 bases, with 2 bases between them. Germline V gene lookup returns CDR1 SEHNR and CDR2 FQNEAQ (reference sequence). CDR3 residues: CASSLTYGYTF. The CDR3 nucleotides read TGTGCCAGCAGCTTAACCTATGGCTACACCTTC.

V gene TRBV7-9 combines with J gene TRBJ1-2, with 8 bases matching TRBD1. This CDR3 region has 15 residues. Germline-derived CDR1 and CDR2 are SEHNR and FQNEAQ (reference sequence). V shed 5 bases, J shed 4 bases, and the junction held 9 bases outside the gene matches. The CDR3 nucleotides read TGTGCCAGCAGCAAGGACCCGGACAGGGTCTATGGCTACACCTTC. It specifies CASSKDPDRVYGYTF.

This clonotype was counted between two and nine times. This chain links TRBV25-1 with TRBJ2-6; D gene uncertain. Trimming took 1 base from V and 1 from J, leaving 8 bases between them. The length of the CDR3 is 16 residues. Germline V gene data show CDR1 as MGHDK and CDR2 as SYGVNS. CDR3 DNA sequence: TGTGCCAGCAGTGAATGGACCACTTCTGGGGCCAACGTCCTGACTTTC. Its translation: CASSEWTTSGANVLTF.

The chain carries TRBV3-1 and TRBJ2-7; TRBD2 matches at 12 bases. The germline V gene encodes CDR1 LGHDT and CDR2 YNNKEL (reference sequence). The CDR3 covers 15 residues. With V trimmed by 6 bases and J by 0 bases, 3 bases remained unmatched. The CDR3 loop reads CASSPGLAGSYEQYF. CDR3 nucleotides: TGTGCCAGCAGTCCGGGACTAGCGGGCTCCTACGAGCAGTACTTC.

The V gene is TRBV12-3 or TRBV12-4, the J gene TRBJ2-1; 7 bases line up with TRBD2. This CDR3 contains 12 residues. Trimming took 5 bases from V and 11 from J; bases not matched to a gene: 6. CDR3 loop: CASSPGLKQQFF. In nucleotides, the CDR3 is TGTGCCAGCAGTCCGGGACTAAAACAGCAGTTCTTC.

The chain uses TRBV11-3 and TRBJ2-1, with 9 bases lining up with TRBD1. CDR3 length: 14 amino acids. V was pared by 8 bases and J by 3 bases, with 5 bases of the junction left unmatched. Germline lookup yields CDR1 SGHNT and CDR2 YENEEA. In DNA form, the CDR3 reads TGTGCCAGCGGGACAGGGTCGGGCTACAATGAGCAGTTCTTC. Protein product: CASGTGSGYNEQFF.

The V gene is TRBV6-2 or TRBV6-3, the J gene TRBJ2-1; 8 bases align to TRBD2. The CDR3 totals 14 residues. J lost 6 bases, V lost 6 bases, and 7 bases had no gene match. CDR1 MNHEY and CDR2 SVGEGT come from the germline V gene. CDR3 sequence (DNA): TGTGCCAGCAGCACCGGGACTAGTCTCAATGAGCAGTTCTTC. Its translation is CASSTGTSLNEQFF.

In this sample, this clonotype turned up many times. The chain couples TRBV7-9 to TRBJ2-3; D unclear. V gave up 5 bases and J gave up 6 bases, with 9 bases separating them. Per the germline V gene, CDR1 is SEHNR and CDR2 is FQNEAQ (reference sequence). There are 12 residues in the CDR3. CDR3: CASSPLGDTQYF. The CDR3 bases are TGTGCCAGCAGCCCACTTGGGGATACGCAGTATTTT.

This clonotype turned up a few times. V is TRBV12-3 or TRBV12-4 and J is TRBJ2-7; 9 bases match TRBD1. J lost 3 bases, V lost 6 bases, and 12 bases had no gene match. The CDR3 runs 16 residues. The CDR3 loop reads CASSMGQGTRFYEQYF. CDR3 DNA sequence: TGTGCCAGCAGCATGGGACAGGGAACTCGCTTCTACGAGCAGTACTTC.

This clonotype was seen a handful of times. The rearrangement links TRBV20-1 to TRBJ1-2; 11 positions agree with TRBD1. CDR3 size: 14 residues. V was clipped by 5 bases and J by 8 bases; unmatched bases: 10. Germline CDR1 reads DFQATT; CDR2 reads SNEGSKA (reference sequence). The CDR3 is CSAVPGQGGRGYTF. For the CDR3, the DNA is TGCAGTGCTGTTCCGGGACAGGGGGGGAGGGGCTACACCTTC.

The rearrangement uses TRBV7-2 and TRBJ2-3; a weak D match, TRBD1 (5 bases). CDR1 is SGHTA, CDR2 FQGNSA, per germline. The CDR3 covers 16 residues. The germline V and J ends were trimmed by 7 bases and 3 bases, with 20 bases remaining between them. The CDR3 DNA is TGTGCCAGCAACAATAGACAGTACGGAAGAACAGATACGCAGTATTTT. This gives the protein CASNNRQYGRTDTQYF.

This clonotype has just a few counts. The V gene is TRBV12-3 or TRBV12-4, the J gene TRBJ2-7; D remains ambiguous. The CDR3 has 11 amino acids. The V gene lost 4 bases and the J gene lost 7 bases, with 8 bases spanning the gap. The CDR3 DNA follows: TGTGCCAGCAGTTCGTATCTTGAGCAGTACTTC. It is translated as CASSSYLEQYF.

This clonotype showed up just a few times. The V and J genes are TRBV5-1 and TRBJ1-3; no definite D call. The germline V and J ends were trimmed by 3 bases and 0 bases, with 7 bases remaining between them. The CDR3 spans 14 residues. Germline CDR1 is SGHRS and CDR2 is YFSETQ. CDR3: CASSYGNSGNTIYF. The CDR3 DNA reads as TGCGCCAGCAGCTATGGAAACTCTGGAAACACCATATATTTT.

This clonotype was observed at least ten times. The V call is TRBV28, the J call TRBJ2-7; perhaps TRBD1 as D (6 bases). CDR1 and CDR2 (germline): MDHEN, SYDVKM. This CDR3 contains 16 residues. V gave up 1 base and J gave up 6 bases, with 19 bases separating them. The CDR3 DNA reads TGTGCCAGCAGTTTATTTGGGCAGGGGCTATCCGGCGAGCAGTACTTC. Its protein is CASSLFGQGLSGEQYF.

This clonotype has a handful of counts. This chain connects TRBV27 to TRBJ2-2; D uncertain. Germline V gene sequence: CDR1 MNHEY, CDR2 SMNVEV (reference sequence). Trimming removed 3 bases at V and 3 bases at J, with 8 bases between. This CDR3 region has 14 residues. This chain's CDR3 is CASSFREYTGELFF. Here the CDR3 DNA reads TGTGCCAGCAGTTTCCGCGAATACACCGGGGAGCTGTTTTTT.

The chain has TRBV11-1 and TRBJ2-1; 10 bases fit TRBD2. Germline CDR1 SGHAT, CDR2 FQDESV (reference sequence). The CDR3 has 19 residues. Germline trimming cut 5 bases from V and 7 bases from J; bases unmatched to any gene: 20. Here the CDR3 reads CASSPRNVRSAGGANEQFF. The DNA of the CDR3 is TGTGCCAGCAGCCCCCGCAATGTCCGGTCAGCGGGAGGGGCGAATGAGCAGTTCTTC.

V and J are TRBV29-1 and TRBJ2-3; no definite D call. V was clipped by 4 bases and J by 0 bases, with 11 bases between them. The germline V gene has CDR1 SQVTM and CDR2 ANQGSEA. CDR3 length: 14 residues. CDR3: CSVGIRASTDTQYF. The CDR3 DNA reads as TGCAGCGTTGGAATAAGAGCCAGCACAGATACGCAGTATTTT.

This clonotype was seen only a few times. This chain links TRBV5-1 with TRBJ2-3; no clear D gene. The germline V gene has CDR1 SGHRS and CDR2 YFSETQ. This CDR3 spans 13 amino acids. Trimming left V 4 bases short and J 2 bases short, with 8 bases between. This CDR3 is CASSVRNTDTQYF. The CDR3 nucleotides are TGCGCCAGCAGCGTCCGGAACACAGATACGCAGTATTTT.

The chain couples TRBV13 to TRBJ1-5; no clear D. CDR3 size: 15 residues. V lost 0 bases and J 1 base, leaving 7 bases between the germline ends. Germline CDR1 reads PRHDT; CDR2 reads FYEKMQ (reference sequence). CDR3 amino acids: CASSLGHISNQPQHF. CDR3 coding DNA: TGTGCCAGCAGCTTAGGTCATATCAGCAATCAGCCCCAGCATTTT.

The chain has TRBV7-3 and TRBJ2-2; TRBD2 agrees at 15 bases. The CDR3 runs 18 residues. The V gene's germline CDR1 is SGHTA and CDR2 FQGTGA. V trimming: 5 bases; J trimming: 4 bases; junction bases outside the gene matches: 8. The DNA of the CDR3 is TGTGCCAGCAGCCCCTGGACTAGCGGGAGGGCCGGCACCGGGGAGCTGTTTTTT. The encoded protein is CASSPWTSGRAGTGELFF.

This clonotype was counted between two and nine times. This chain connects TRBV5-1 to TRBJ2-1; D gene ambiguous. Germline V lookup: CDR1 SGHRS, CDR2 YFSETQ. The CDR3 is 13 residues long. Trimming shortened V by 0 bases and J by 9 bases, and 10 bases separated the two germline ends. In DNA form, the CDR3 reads TGCGCCAGCAGCTTGGTACTGGACGGTGAGCAGTTCTTC. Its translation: CASSLVLDGEQFF.